These T cell receptor beta chains were read from a single sample in a study of blood T cell repertoires in COVID-19. Using immunoSEQ multiplex PCR, the repertoire was profiled, and TCRdb retains in-frame clones only, with some absent. Of tens of thousands of clones in the sample, around 83% were seen once. The source material was peripheral blood. The receptors were sampled from a human donor in a cohort sampled during active COVID-19. Each CDR3 is given with its conserved first and last residue. Each record gives: J gene, clone size, V gene, D gene, CDR3 DNA, CDR3 protein. D genes are given only for firm matches. Clone size is shown for a subset of rows, as once, few, many or a class of expanded clone.

TRBJ2-1 | NA | TRBV7-6 | TRBD2 | TGTGCCAGCAGCGATACGAAGCGGGGGGGCCTCTCCAATGAGCAGTTCTTC | CASSDTKRGGLSNEQFF
TRBJ1-2 | NA | TRBV18 | NA | TGTGCCAGCTCAACAAAGGGGACTGGGTATGGCTACACCTTC | CASSTKGTGYGYTF
TRBJ2-2 | NA | TRBV5-5 | TRBD2 | TGTGCCAGCAGCTCGCGGGGGGGCCCCCCGCGAGGCACCGGGGAGCTGTTTTTT | CASSSRGGPPRGTGELFF
TRBJ1-1 | NA | TRBV7-9 | NA | TGTGCCAGCAGCTTAGCGGGCAATAAGAACACTGAAGCTTTCTTT | CASSLAGNKNTEAFF
TRBJ2-3 | NA | TRBV12-3/TRBV12-4 | NA | TGTGCCAGCAGCAGATCTAGCACAGATACGCAGTATTTT | CASSRSSTDTQYF
TRBJ2-2 | NA | TRBV11-2 | NA | TGTGCCAGCAGCCCAGAACGGGCCGGGGAGCTGTTTTTT | CASSPERAGELFF
TRBJ2-7 | few | TRBV29-1 | TRBD1 | TGCAGCGTCTCTCAGGGGGCCTACGAGCAGTACTTC | CSVSQGAYEQYF
TRBJ2-7 | NA | TRBV27 | TRBD1 | TGTGCCAGCAGTCACCCCGGGACAGCCTACGAGCAGTACTTC | CASSHPGTAYEQYF
TRBJ2-1 | NA | TRBV14 | NA | TGTGCCAGCAGCCAAGATTACACTTACAGCCCCCGTGAGCAGTTCTTC | CASSQDYTYSPREQFF
TRBJ1-4 | NA | TRBV3-1/TRBV3-2 | TRBD1 | TGTGCCAGCAGCCGGACAGGGTTTAGGGAAAAACTGTTTTTT | CASSRTGFREKLFF
TRBJ2-5 | once | TRBV5-1 | TRBD1 | TGCGCCAGCAGCTTGGCCGGGACAGGGTCAGAGACCCAGTACTTC | CASSLAGTGSETQYF
TRBJ1-5 | NA | TRBV11-2 | NA | TGTGCCAGCAGCTTATCCAGGGTCGGTCAGCCCCAGCATTTT | CASSLSRVGQPQHF
TRBJ2-1 | NA | TRBV11-2 | TRBD2 | TGTGCCAGCAGCCATTCTAGCGGTTTTTACAATGAGCAGTTCTTC | CASSHSSGFYNEQFF
TRBJ2-5 | NA | TRBV15 | NA | TGTGCCACCAGCAGAGATCTCCCGGAGACCCAGTACTTC | CATSRDLPETQYF
TRBJ2-1 | NA | TRBV5-4 | TRBD2 | TGTGCCAGCAGCCGCGGGACTAGCGGGGACAATGAGCAGTTCTTC | CASSRGTSGDNEQFF
TRBJ1-1 | NA | TRBV29-1 | TRBD1 | TGCAGCGTCGGACAGGGGGGTTTTACTGAAGCTTTCTTT | CSVGQGGFTEAFF
TRBJ2-7 | once | TRBV6-5 | TRBD1 | TGTGCCAGCAGTAGGTCCGGGACAGGGAGGTACGAGCAGTACTTC | CASSRSGTGRYEQYF
TRBJ1-1 | once | TRBV12-3/TRBV12-4 | NA | TGTGCCAGCAGTTCCTCAGGTGGCACTGAAGCTTTCTTT | CASSSSGGTEAFF
TRBJ2-1 | NA | TRBV18 | NA | TGTGCCAGCTCACCTAGTACCTCCTACAATGAGCAGTTCTTC | CASSPSTSYNEQFF
TRBJ1-1 | NA | TRBV27 | NA | TGTGCCAGCACCACATCTCGGAACACTGAAGCTTTCTTT | CASTTSRNTEAFF
TRBJ1-5 | NA | TRBV19 | NA | TGTGCCAGTAGTAGAGATATGGACAGAAATCAGCCCCAGCATTTT | CASSRDMDRNQPQHF
TRBJ2-2 | NA | TRBV12-5 | NA | TGTGCTAGTGGTTTGTTCTTAAACACCGGGGAGCTGTTTTTT | CASGLFLNTGELFF
TRBJ1-5 | NA | TRBV11-3 | TRBD1 | TGTGCCAGCAGCTCGAGGACAGGGTTTCAGCCCCAGCATTTT | CASSSRTGFQPQHF
TRBJ1-5 | NA | TRBV6-6 | TRBD1 | TGTGCCAGCAGTTCGGGGACAGGGGTTAGCAATCAGCCCCAGCATTTT | CASSSGTGVSNQPQHF
TRBJ2-1 | NA | TRBV7-2 | TRBD2 | TGTGCCAGCAGCCTCGGGACTAGCGGGGGGGGCAATAAGCAGTTCTTC | CASSLGTSGGGNKQFF
TRBJ2-2 | NA | TRBV5-1 | NA | TGCGCCAGCTCACAGGCCGGCCCCTTGAACACCGGGGAGCTGTTTTTT | CASSQAGPLNTGELFF
TRBJ2-7 | NA | TRBV11-2 | TRBD1 | TGTGCCAGCAGGAGGGACAGGGGGTACGAGCAGTACTTC | CASRRDRGYEQYF
TRBJ2-1 | few | TRBV10-1 | NA | TGCGCCAGCAGTGAGAAGGGGGGGCTGGGTTTCAATGAGCAGTTCTTC | CASSEKGGLGFNEQFF
TRBJ1-2 | NA | TRBV3-1/TRBV3-2 | NA | TGTGCCAGCAGCCAAGGAGGGGGTAATGGCTACACCTTC | CASSQGGGNGYTF
TRBJ2-7 | NA | TRBV7-9 | NA | TGTGCCAGCAGCTTAGGTACGGGTCCTACCTACGAGCAGTACTTC | CASSLGTGPTYEQYF
TRBJ2-6 | NA | TRBV5-1 | TRBD1 | TGCGCCAGCAGCCTGGGACAGGGGGCGGGTGGGGCCAACGTCCTGACTTTC | CASSLGQGAGGANVLTF
TRBJ2-2 | once | TRBV7-9 | NA | TGTGCCAGCAGCTTATACAGGGACACCGGGGAGCTGTTTTTT | CASSLYRDTGELFF
TRBJ2-6 | NA | TRBV4-2 | TRBD2 | TGTGCCAGCAGCCAAGAAGATAGCGGGGGGGCCTCCTTC | CASSQEDSGGASF
TRBJ1-2 | NA | TRBV18 | NA | TGTGCCAGCTCACCACCGTCGAGCAGGCATAACTATGGCTACACCTTC | CASSPPSSRHNYGYTF
TRBJ1-2 | NA | TRBV10-3 | NA | TGTGCCATCAACGACAGGAATAACTATGGCTACACCTTC | CAINDRNNYGYTF
TRBJ2-2 | NA | TRBV10-3 | TRBD1 | TGTGCCATCAGGGACAGGGGGGCGGAGCTGTTTTTT | CAIRDRGAELFF
TRBJ1-1 | few | TRBV19 | NA | TGTGCCAGTAGCCCGAGTGGGGGCCCGAACACTGAAGCTTTCTTT | CASSPSGGPNTEAFF
TRBJ2-1 | NA | TRBV14 | TRBD2 | TGTGCCAGCAGCCAGAACGGCGCGGGGGGGAGCAATGAGCAGTTCTTC | CASSQNGAGGSNEQFF
TRBJ1-1 | many | TRBV5-1 | NA | TGCGCCAGCAGCATATCAGGGATGAACACTGAAGCTTTCTTT | CASSISGMNTEAFF
TRBJ2-5 | NA | TRBV27 | TRBD1 | TGTGCCAGCAGTCCCGGACAGGGAGGAGAGACCCAGTACTTC | CASSPGQGGETQYF
TRBJ2-3 | NA | TRBV5-1 | NA | TGCGCCAGCAGCTTGGCCCTGGGGGGGGCTGGAGATACGCAGTATTTT | CASSLALGGAGDTQYF
TRBJ2-2 | NA | TRBV10-2 | NA | TGCGCCAGTTCCCGGGGTGGCGGGGAGCTGTTTTTT | CASSRGGGELFF